This entry lists 5 T cell receptor beta chains sequenced from one sample in a study of vaccination and CD4 T cells after COVID-19. Sequence data for DNA of cultured CD4+ T cells were generated by the Oncomine TCR Beta short-read assay. Each CDR3 protein gets one entry after TCRdb re-called the PCR reads with MiXCR. The sample comprises over 15,000 distinct CDR3 sequences, approximately 39% of which are singletons, and around 6% rests with the top ten. Which antigens these TCRs recognize remains unknown. Treatment given: roughly nine-day PBMC culture with coronavirus spike peptide pools or control peptides (ViraFEST assay). The sample in question was CD4+ T cells from blood, cultured in vitro, obtained before SARS-CoV-2 vaccination. Receptors originate from a human donor who had recovered from COVID-19.

The rearrangement uses TRBV19 and TRBJ1-3, with unresolved D. This CDR3 comprises 14 residues. Germline V CDR1 and CDR2: LNHDA, SQIVND (reference sequence). V was pared by 1 base and J by 4 bases, with 8 bases between. The CDR3 nucleotides are TGTGCCAGTAGTATAGGAGGAGACGGAAACACCATATATTTT. As protein: CASSIGGDGNTIYF.

The rearrangement joins TRBV7-9 to TRBJ1-2, with 7 bases matching TRBD1. Germline assignment: CDR1 SEHNR and CDR2 FQNEAQ (reference sequence). The CDR3 runs to 11 residues. J gave up 10 bases and V 5 bases, and 4 bases lay outside the gene matches. CDR3 coding DNA: TGTGCCAGCAGCCTAGGACAGGCCTACACCTTC. Translating gives CASSLGQAYTF.

This clonotype was detected a few times. The chain uses TRBV20-1 and TRBJ2-5; 8 nucleotides match TRBD2. CDR1 and CDR2 (germline): DFQATT, SNEGSKA (reference sequence). This CDR3 comprises 14 residues. V was clipped by 1 base and J by 4 bases; unmatched bases: 5. Written as DNA, the CDR3 is TGCAGTGCTAGAGCGGGGGGGCCAGGAGAGACCCAGTACTTC. Its translation: CSARAGGPGETQYF.

This clonotype was detected a few times. The V and J genes are TRBV15 and TRBJ1-1; D perhaps matches TRBD1 (5 bases). This CDR3 spans 13 amino acids. V shed 0 bases and J shed 4 bases, with 6 bases lying between them. Looked up from germline, CDR1 is LNHNV and CDR2 is YYDKDF (reference sequence). The DNA for the CDR3 is TGTGCCACCAGCAGAGATCAGGGCACTGAAGCTTTCTTT. The encoded protein is CATSRDQGTEAFF.

This clonotype came up a few times. The V gene is TRBV28, the J gene TRBJ1-1; D call uncertain. The CDR3 length is 11 residues. Germline V CDR1 and CDR2: MDHEN, SYDVKM. V was trimmed by 4 bases and J by 6 bases, leaving 6 bases between them. The CDR3 region has the DNA TGTGCCAGCAGTTCCGCGGCTGAAGCTTTCTTT. It yields the protein CASSSAAEAFF.